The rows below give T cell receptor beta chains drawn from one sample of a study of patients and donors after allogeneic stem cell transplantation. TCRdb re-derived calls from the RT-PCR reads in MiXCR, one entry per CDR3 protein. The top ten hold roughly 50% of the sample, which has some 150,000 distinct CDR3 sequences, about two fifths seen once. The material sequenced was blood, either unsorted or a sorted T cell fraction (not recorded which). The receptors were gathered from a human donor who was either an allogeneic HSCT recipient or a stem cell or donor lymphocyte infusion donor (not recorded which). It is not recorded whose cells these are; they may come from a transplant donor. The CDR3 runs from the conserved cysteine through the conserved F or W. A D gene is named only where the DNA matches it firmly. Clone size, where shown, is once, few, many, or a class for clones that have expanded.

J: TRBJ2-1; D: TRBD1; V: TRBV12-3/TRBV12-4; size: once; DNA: TGTGCCAGCCGACAGGGAGTCATCAATGAGCAGTTCTTC; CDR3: CASRQGVINEQFF
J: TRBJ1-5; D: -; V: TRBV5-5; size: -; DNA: TGTGCCAGCAGCTTGGCAATTAGCTCGGGACGGAATCAGCCCCAGCATTTT; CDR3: CASSLAISSGRNQPQHF
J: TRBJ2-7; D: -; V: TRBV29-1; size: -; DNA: TGCAGCGTTGGAATCGACGAGCAGTACTTC; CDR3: CSVGIDEQYF
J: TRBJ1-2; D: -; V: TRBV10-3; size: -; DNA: TGTGCCATCAGTGATGGGAAGGTCTATGGCTACACCTTC; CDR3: CAISDGKVYGYTF
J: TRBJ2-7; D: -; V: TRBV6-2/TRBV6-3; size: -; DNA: TGTGCCAGCAGTTACGTACAGTTCGAGCAGTACTTC; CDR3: CASSYVQFEQYF
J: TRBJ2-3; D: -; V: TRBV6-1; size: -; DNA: TGTGCCAGCAGCCGAGGACTAGATACGCAGTATTTT; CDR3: CASSRGLDTQYF
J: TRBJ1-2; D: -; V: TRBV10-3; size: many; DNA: TGTGCCATCAGTGTCCAGTCCAGGCGGGACTATGGCTACACCTTC; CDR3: CAISVQSRRDYGYTF
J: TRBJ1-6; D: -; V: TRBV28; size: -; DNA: TGTGCCAGCAGCCCTGAAAGCTCCTATAATTCACCCCTCCACTTT; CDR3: CASSPESSYNSPLHF
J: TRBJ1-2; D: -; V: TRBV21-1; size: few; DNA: TGTGCCAGGAAGGGGTCATATGGCTACACCTTC; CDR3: CARKGSYGYTF
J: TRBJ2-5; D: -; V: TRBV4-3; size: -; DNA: TGCGCCAGCAGCCAAGATAGAGGGGTCCAAGAGACCCAGTACTTC; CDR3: CASSQDRGVQETQYF
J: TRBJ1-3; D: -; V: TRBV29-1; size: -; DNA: TGCAGCGGAGCTCAGGGAAACACCATATATTTT; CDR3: CSGAQGNTIYF
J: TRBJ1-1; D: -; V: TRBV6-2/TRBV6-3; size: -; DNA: TGTGCCAGCAGTTACCCCCCGAGGACTGAAGCTTTCTTT; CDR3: CASSYPPRTEAFF
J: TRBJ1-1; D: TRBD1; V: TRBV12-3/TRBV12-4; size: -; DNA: TGTGCCAGCACCCCGGACAGGGGAAGAGGGAACACTGAAGCTTTCTTT; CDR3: CASTPDRGRGNTEAFF
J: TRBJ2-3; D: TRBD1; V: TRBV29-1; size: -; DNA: TGCAGCGTTGATGGGACAGGGTACACAGATACGCAGTATTTT; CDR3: CSVDGTGYTDTQYF
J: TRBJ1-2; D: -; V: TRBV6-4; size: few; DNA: TGTGCCAGCAGTGACTCCGGCCACTATGGCTACACCTTC; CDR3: CASSDSGHYGYTF
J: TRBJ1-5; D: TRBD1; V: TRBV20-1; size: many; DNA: TGCAGTGCTTACCCAGGGGGCGGACAGCCCCAGCATTTT; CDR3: CSAYPGGGQPQHF
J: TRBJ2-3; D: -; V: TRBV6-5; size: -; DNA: TGTGCCAGCAGTTACTCGATTAGAATGGCGCAGTATTTT; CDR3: CASSYSIRMAQYF
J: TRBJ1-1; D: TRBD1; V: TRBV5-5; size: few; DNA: TGTGCCAGCAGCACCGACAGGGGGAGAGCGACTGAAGCTTTCTTT; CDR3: CASSTDRGRATEAFF
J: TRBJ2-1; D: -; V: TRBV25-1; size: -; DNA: TGTGCCAGCAGTGAAAGCTCGCGGTCGCCCTACAATGAGCAGTTCTTC; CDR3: CASSESSRSPYNEQFF
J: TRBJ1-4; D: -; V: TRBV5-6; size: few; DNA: TGTGCCAGCAGCGTGGGCCTGGGCTTGAGTGGTGAAAAACTGTTTTTT; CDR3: CASSVGLGLSGEKLFF
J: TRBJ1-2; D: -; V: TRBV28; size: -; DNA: TGTGCCAGCAGCACCGGATGGGATGGCTACACCTTC; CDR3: CASSTGWDGYTF
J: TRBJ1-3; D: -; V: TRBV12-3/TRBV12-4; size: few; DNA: TGTGCCAGCAGTTTAACTCCTTGGGGGACGGGAAACACCATATATTTT; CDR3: CASSLTPWGTGNTIYF
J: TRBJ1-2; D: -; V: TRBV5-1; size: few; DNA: TGCGCCAGCAGCTTGTTAATCCAGGGCTATGGCTACACCTTC; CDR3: CASSLLIQGYGYTF
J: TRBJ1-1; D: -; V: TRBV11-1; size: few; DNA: TGTGCCAGCAGCCCGAACAGGGAATCCACTGAAGCTTTCTTT; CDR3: CASSPNRESTEAFF
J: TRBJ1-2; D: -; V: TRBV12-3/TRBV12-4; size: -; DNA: TGTGCCAGCAGTTTAACCAGGGAGGCTGGCTACACCTTC; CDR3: CASSLTREAGYTF
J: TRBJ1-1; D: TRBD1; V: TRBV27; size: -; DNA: TGTGCCAGCAGTTCCGAACAGGGGGGGACTGAAGCTTTCTTT; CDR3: CASSSEQGGTEAFF
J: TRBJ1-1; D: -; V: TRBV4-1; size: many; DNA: TGCGCCAGCAGCCAACCGGGAATGAACACTGAAGCTTTCTTT; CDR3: CASSQPGMNTEAFF
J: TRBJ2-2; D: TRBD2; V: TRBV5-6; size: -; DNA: TGTGCCAGCAGCTTCCCGGGACTAGGATCCGGGGAGCTGTTTTTT; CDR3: CASSFPGLGSGELFF
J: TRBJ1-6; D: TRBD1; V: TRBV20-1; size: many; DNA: TGCAGTGCTAGGGGACAGGTCCATAATTCACCCCTCCACTTT; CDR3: CSARGQVHNSPLHF
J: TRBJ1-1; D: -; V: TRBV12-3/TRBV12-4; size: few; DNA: TGTGCCAGCAGTTTAGTTTATGGCGGAAAGAAAGCTTTCTTT; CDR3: CASSLVYGGKKAFF
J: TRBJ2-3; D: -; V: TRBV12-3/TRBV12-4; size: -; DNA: TGTGCCAGCAGTTTGGCGCCGGGGGCCAACCCCAATACGCAGTATTTT; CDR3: CASSLAPGANPNTQYF
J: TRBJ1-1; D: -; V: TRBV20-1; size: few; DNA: TGCAGTGCTAGAGCGTCGGCACCGGGTGAAGCTTTCTTT; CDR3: CSARASAPGEAFF